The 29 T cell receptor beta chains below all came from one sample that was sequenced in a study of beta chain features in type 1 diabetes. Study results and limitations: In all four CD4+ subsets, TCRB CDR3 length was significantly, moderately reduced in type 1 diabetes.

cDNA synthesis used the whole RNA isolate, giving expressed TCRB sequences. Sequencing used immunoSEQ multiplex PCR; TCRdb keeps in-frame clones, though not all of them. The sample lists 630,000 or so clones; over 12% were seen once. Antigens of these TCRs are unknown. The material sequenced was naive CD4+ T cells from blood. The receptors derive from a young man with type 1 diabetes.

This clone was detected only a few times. The CDR3 loop is CASSLPATEAFF. The CDR3 nucleotides read TGTGCCAGCAGCTTGCCGGCCACTGAAGCTTTCTTT. This chain uses TRBV5-6 with TRBJ1-1, with D uncertain. This CDR3 spans 12 amino acids. Deletions cut 1 base from V and 4 bases from J, with 5 bases between. CDR1 and CDR2 (germline): SGHDT, YYEEEE.

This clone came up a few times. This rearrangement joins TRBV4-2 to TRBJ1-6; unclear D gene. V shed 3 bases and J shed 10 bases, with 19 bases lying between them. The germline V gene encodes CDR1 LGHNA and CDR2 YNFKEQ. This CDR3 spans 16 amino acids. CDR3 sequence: CASSQLSGGGSSPLHF. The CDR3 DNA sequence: TGTGCCAGCAGCCAGCTAAGCGGTGGAGGCTCGTCACCCCTCCACTTT.

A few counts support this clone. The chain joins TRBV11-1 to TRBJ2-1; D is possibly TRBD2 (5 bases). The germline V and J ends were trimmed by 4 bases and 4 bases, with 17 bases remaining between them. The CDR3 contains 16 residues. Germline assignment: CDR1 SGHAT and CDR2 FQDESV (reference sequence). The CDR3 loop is CASSYIASGTYNEQFF. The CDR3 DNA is TGTGCCAGCAGCTATATCGCAAGCGGAACATACAATGAGCAGTTCTTC.

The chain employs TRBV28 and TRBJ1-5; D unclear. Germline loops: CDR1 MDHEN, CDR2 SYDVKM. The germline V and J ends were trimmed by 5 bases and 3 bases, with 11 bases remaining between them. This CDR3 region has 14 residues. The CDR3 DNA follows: TGTGCCAGCAGTCTTGGGCAGGACAATCAGCCCCAGCATTTT. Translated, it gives CASSLGQDNQPQHF.

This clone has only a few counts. The CDR3 nucleotides read TGCGCCAGCAGCCCAGCCAGAGGCGCAAGCGGGGTAAGACAAGAGACCCAGTACTTC. Amino acids: CASSPARGASGVRQETQYF. The J gene is TRBJ2-5, the V gene TRBV4-1, with 7 bases fitting TRBD2. The CDR3 has 19 residues. Germline V gene lookup returns CDR1 MGHRA and CDR2 YSYEKL. V dropped 4 bases and J dropped 2; count of bases not matched to a gene: 19.

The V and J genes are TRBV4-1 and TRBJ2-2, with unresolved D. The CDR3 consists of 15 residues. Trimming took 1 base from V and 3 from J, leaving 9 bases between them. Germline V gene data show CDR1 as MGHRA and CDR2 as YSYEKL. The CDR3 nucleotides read TGCGCCAGCAGCCAAGGGGTCCCGTACACCGGGGAGCTGTTTTTT. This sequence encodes CASSQGVPYTGELFF.

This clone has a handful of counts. The CDR3: CASRGQGTLGEKLFF. CDR3 sequence (DNA): TGTGCCAGCAGAGGACAGGGAACTTTGGGGGAAAAACTGTTTTTT. The gene calls are TRBV2 and TRBJ1-4; 8 bases line up with TRBD1. Per germline, CDR1 SNHLY and CDR2 FYNNEI. The CDR3 is made up of 15 amino acids. The V and J ends lost 6 bases and 8 bases, in that order; junction bases with no gene match: 11. The complete variable domain, with remaining parts taken from reference TRBV2 and TRBJ1-4, reads EPEVTQTPSHQVTQMGQEVILRCVPISNHLYFYWYRQILGQKVEFLVSFYNNEISEKSEIFDDQFSVERPDGSNFTLKIRSTKLEDSAMYFCASRGQGTLGEKLFFGSGTQLSVL.

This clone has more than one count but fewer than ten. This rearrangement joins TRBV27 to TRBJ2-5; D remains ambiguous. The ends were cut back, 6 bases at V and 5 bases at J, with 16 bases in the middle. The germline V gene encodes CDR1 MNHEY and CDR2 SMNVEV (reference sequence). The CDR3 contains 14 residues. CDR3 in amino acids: CASSIVWPPETQYF. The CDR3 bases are TGTGCCAGCAGCATAGTTTGGCCCCCGGAGACCCAGTACTTC.

CDR3 DNA: TGTGCCTGGAGTGTATGGCCGGCGTATGGCTACACCTTC. As protein: CAWSVWPAYGYTF. The chain links TRBV30 to TRBJ1-2; D uncertain. V lost 0 bases and J 5 bases, leaving 10 bases between the germline ends. The CDR3 is 13 residues long. Germline V CDR1 and CDR2: GTSNPN, SVGIG (reference sequence).

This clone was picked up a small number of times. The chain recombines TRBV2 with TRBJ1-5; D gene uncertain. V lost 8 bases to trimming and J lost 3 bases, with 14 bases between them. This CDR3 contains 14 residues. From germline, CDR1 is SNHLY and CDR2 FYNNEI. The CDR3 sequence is CASSSDGNNQPQHF. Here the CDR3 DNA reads TGTGCCAGCTCCTCGGACGGGAACAATCAGCCCCAGCATTTT.

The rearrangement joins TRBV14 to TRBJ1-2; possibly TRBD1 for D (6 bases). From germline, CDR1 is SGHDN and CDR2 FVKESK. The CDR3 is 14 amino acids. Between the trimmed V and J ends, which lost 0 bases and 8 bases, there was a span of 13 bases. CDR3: CASSQDPRGRGYTF. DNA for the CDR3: TGTGCCAGCAGCCAAGATCCCAGGGGAAGAGGCTACACCTTC.

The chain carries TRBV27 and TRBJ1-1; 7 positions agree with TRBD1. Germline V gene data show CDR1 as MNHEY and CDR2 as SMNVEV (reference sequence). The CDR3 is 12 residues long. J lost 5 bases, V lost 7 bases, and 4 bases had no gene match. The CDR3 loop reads CASKGGYTEAFF. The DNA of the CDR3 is TGTGCCAGCAAAGGGGGCTATACTGAAGCTTTCTTT.

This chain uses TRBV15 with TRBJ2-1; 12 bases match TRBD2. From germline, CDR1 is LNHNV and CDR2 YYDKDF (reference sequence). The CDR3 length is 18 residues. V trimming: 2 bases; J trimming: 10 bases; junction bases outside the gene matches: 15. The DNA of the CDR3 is TGTGCCACCAGCAGACGCCCGACTAGCGGGGGCCTTAGGACGGAGCAGTTCTTC. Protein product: CATSRRPTSGGLRTEQFF.

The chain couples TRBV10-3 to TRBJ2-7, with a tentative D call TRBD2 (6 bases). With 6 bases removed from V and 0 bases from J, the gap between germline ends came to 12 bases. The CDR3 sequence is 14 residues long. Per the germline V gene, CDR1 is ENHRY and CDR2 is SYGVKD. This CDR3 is CAIRPSVSSYEQYF. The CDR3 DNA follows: TGTGCCATCAGGCCTAGCGTCAGCTCCTACGAGCAGTACTTC.

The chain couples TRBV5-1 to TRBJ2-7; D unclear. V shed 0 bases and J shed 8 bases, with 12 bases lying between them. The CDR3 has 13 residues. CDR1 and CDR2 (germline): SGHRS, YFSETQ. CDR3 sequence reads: CASSLAPEGQQYF. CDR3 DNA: TGCGCCAGCAGCTTGGCGCCTGAAGGCCAGCAGTACTTC.

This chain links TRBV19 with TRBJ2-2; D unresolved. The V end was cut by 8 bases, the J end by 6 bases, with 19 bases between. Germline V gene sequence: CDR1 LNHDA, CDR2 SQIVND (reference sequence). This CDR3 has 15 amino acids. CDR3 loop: CASSWTGSPPGELFF. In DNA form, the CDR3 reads TGTGCCAGTTCTTGGACCGGGTCACCACCCGGGGAGCTGTTTTTT. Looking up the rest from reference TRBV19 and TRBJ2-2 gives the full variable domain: DGGITQSPKYLFRKEGQNVTLSCEQNLNHDAMYWYRQDPGQGLRLIYYSQIVNDFQKGDIAEGYSVSREKKESFPLTVTSAQKNPTAFYLCASSWTGSPPGELFFGEGSRLTVL.

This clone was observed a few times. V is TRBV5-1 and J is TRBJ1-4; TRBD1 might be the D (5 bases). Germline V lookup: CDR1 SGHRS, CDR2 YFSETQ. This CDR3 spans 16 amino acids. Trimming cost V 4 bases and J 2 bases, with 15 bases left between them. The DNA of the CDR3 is TGCGCCAGCAGCACCGGATTTTGGGGCACTAATGAAAAACTGTTTTTT. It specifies CASSTGFWGTNEKLFF.

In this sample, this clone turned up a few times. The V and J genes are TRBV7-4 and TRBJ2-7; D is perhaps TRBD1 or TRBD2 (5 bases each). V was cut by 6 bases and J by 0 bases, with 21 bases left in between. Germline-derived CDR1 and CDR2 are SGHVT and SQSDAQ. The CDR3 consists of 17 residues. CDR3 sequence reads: CASRFIRDAGFSYEQYF. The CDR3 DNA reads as TGTGCCAGCAGATTCATCCGGGACGCCGGATTCTCCTACGAGCAGTACTTC.

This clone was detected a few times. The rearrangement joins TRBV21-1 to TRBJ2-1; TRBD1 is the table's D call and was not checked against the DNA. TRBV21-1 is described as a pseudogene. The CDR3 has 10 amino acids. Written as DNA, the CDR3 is TGTGCCAGCATTCCGGGACAGGAGTTCTTC. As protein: CASIPGQEFF.

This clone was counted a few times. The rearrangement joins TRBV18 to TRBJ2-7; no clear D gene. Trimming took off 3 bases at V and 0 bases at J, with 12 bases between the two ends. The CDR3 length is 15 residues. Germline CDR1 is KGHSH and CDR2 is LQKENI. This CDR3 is CASSPTTLSSYEQYF. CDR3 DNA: TGTGCCAGCTCACCGACGACACTAAGCTCCTACGAGCAGTACTTC.

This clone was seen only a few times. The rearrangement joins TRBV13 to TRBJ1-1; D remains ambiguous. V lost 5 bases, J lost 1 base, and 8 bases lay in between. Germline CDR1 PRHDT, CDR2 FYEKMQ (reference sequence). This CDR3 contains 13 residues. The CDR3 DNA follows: TGTGCCAGCAGCCAACAGCCGAACACTGAAGCTTTCTTT. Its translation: CASSQQPNTEAFF.

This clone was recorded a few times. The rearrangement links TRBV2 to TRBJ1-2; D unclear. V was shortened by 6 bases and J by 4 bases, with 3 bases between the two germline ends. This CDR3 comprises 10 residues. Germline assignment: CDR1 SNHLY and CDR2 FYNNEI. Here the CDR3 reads CASSSYGYTF. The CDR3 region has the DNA TGTGCCAGCAGCTCCTATGGCTACACCTTC.

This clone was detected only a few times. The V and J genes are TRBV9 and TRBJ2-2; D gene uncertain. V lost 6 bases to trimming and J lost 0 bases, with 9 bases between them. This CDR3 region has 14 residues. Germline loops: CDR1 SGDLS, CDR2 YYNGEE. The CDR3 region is CASTSGANTGELFF. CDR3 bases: TGTGCCAGCACCTCAGGCGCGAACACCGGGGAGCTGTTTTTT. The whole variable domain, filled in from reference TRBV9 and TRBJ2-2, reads DSGVTQTPKHLITATGQRVTLRCSPRSGDLSVYWYQQSLDQGLQFLIQYYNGEERAKGNILERFSAQQFPDLHSELNLSSLELGDSALYFCASTSGANTGELFFGEGSRLTVL.

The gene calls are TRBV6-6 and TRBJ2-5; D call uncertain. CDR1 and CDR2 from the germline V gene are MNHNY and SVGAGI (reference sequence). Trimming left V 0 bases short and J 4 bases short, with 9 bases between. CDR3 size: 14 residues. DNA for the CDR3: TGTGCCAGCAGTTACTCAGGCTTGTCAGAGACCCAGTACTTC. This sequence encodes CASSYSGLSETQYF.

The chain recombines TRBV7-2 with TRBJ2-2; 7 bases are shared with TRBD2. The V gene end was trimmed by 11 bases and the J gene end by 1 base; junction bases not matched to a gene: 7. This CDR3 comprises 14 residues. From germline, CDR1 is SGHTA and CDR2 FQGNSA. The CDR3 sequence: CARGASGNTGELFF. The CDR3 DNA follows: TGTGCCCGCGGAGCTAGCGGGAACACCGGGGAGCTGTTTTTT.

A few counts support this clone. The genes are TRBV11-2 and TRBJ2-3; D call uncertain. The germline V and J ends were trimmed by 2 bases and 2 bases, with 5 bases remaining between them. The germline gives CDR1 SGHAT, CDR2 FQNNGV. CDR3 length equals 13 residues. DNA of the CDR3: TGTGCCAGCAGCTTAACAATCACAGATACGCAGTATTTT. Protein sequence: CASSLTITDTQYF. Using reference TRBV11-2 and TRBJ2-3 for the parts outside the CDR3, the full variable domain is EAGVAQSPRYKIIEKRQSVAFWCNPISGHATLYWYQQILGQGPKLLIQFQNNGVVDDSQLPKDRFSAERLKGVDSTLKIQPAKLEDSAVYLCASSLTITDTQYFGPGTRLTVL.

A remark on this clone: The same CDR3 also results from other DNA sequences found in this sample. The CDR3 nucleotides are TGTGCCAGCAGCGTAGGGGGAGAGACCCAGTACTTC. Its translation: CASSVGGETQYF. The chain couples TRBV9 to TRBJ2-5; D ambiguous. Trimming took 0 bases from V and 4 from J, leaving 4 bases between them. Germline CDR1 reads SGDLS; CDR2 reads YYNGEE. The CDR3 extends over 12 amino acids.

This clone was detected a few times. CDR3 loop: CASSFTRRDTQYF. DNA of the CDR3: TGTGCCAGCAGTTTCACGCGGCGCGATACGCAGTATTTT. V is TRBV27 and J is TRBJ2-3, with D unresolved. Trimming removed 3 bases from V and 6 bases from J, with 10 bases in between. Germline assignment: CDR1 MNHEY and CDR2 SMNVEV (reference sequence). The length of the CDR3 is 13 residues.

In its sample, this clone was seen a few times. CDR3 bases: TGCAGCGTTGGGAACTTCCCAGATACGCAGTATTTT. As protein: CSVGNFPDTQYF. The genes are TRBV29-1 and TRBJ2-3; D is unclear. Germline-derived CDR1 and CDR2 are SQVTM and ANQGSEA. The CDR3 sequence is 12 residues long. The V end lost 4 bases, the J end lost 4 bases, and 9 bases lay between the germline ends.